Listed below are T cell receptor beta chains from one sample, sequenced in a study of shared clonotypes between healthy human individuals. Profiled with immunoSEQ multiplex PCR; TCRdb holds only in-frame clones, not every one. The sample includes 2,500,000 or so clones, around 92% of them seen just once. Material for sequencing was naive CD4+ T cells from PBMCs. The receptors derive from a man younger than 30 in good health. Some clones in this sample may be carry-over from other donors' samples. CDR3s leave out the opening cysteine and the closing phenylalanine or tryptophan.

J: TRBJ2-7
V: TRBV10-3
CDR3: AISDSGTGVYEQY

J: .
V: TRBV28
CDR3: ASRGNPYEQY

J: TRBJ1-5
V: TRBV15
CDR3: ATSGGAKQPQH

J: TRBJ2-5
V: TRBV7-2
CDR3: ASSRSGPQETQY

J: TRBJ2-3
V: TRBV14
CDR3: ASSQAGLDTQY

J: TRBJ1-1
V: TRBV6-1
CDR3: ASDNMNTEAF

J: TRBJ2-2
V: TRBV28
CDR3: ASSSSLGTSVGELF

J: TRBJ2-5
V: TRBV7-2
CDR3: ASSLQGAQETQY

J: TRBJ2-1
V: TRBV11-3
CDR3: ASSLVRAGGPLHNEQF

J: TRBJ1-5
V: TRBV18
CDR3: ASSRGPGDQPQH

J: TRBJ2-7
V: TRBV11-2
CDR3: ASSLVRGAYEQY

J: TRBJ2-1
V: TRBV30
CDR3: AWSGGRSYNEQF

J: TRBJ2-2
V: TRBV9
CDR3: ASSGRTSVNTGELF

J: TRBJ1-1
V: TRBV5-6
CDR3: ASSPPGGPRYTEAF

J: TRBJ1-5
V: TRBV6-5
CDR3: ASSYSFRGRQPQH

J: TRBJ2-1
V: TRBV2
CDR3: ASRTSSLQF

J: TRBJ1-1
V: TRBV9
CDR3: ASSVGANTEAF

J: TRBJ2-1
V: TRBV9
CDR3: ASSVAEGLGYNEQF

J: TRBJ1-2
V: TRBV2
CDR3: ASSRTAYGYT

J: TRBJ2-7
V: TRBV5-1
CDR3: ASSLALVGEQY

J: TRBJ2-7
V: TRBV19
CDR3: ASSTKTATDKH

J: TRBJ2-5
V: TRBV28
CDR3: ASSPRVPQTQY

J: TRBJ1-4
V: TRBV28
CDR3: ASSFSWGGPPNEKLF

J: TRBJ2-3
V: TRBV28
CDR3: ASSPRDTQY

J: TRBJ1-1
V: TRBV2
CDR3: ASSDIWTLEAF

J: TRBJ2-3
V: TRBV7-9
CDR3: ASSLGGPDTQY

J: TRBJ2-1
V: TRBV25-1
CDR3: ASSQPLWFLSHEQF

J: TRBJ2-2
V: TRBV5-1
CDR3: ASSPRTANTGELF

J: TRBJ2-7
V: TRBV28
CDR3: ASSLDPRTHEQY

J: TRBJ1-2
V: TRBV4-2
CDR3: ASSQDRNYGYT

J: TRBJ2-7
V: TRBV5-6
CDR3: ASSRGKGLRSYEQY

J: TRBJ1-2
V: TRBV7-8
CDR3: ASSLAGQGWGYT

J: TRBJ1-5
V: TRBV2
CDR3: ASSLRDQPQH

J: TRBJ1-1
V: TRBV28
CDR3: ASSLIVVTEAF